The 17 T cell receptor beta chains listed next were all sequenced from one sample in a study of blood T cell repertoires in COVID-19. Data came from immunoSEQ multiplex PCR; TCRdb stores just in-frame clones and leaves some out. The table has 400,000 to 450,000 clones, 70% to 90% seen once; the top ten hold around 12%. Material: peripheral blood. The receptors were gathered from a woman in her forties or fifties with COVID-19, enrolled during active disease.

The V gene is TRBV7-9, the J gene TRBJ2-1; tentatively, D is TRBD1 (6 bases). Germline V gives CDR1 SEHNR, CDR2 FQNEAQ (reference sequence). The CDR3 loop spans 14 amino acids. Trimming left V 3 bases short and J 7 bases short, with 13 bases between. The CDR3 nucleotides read TGTGCCAGCAGCTTCCCCATGAGGGGGAATGAGCAGTTCTTC. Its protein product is CASSFPMRGNEQFF. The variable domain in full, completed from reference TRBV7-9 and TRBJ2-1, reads DTGVSQNPRHKITKRGQNVTFRCDPISEHNRLYWYRQTLGQGPEFLTYFQNEAQLEKSRLLSDRFSAERPKGSFSTLEIQRTEQGDSAMYLCASSFPMRGNEQFFGPGTRLTVL.

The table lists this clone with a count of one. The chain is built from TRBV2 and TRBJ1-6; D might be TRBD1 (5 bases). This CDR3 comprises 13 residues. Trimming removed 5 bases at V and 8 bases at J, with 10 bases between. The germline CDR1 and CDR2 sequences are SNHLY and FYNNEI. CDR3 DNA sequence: TGTGCCAGCAGTCGGGGGGGGGATTCACCCCTCCACTTT. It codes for CASSRGGDSPLHF. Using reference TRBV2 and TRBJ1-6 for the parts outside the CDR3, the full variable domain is EPEVTQTPSHQVTQMGQEVILRCVPISNHLYFYWYRQILGQKVEFLVSFYNNEISEKSEIFDDQFSVERPDGSNFTLKIRSTKLEDSAMYFCASSRGGDSPLHFGNGTRLTVT.

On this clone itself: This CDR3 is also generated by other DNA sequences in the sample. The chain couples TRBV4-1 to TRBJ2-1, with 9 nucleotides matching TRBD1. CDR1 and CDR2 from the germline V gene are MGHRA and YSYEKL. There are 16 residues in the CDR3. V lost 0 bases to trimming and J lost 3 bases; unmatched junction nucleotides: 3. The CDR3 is CASSQDGTGNYNEQFF. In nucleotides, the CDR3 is TGCGCCAGCAGCCAAGATGGGACAGGGAACTACAATGAGCAGTTCTTC.

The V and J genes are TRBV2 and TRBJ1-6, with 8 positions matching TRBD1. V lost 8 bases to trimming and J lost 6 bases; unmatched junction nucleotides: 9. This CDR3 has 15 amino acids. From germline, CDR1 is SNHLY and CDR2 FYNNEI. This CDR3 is CASAKGQGVNSPLHF. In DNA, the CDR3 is TGTGCCAGCGCAAAAGGACAGGGCGTTAATTCACCCCTCCACTTT. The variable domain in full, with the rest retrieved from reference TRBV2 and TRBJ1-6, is EPEVTQTPSHQVTQMGQEVILRCVPISNHLYFYWYRQILGQKVEFLVSFYNNEISEKSEIFDDQFSVERPDGSNFTLKIRSTKLEDSAMYFCASAKGQGVNSPLHFGNGTRLTVT.

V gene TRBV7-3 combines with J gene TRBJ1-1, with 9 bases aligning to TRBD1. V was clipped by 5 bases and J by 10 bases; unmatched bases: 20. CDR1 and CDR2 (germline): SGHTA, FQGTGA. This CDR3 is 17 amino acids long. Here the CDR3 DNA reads TGTGCCAGCAGCCTTACAGGGGGCGCGAGTTGTCGTCGGGTAGCTTTCTTT. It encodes CASSLTGGASCRRVAFF.

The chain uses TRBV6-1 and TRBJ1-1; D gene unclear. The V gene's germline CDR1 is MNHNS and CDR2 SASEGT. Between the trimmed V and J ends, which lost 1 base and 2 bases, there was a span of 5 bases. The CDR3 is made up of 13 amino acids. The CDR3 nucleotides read TGTGCCAGCAGTGAAGGACAAAACACTGAAGCTTTCTTT. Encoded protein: CASSEGQNTEAFF.

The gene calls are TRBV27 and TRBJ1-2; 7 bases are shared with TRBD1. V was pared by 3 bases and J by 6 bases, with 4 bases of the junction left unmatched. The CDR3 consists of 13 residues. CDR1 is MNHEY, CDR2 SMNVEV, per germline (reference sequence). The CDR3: CASSFTGENGYTF. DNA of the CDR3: TGTGCCAGCAGTTTCACAGGGGAGAATGGCTACACCTTC.

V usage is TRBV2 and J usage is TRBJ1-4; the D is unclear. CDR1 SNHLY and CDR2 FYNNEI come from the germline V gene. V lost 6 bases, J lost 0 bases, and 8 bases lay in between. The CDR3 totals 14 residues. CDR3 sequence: CASRPTPTNEKLFF. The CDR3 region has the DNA TGTGCCAGCAGACCGACTCCAACTAATGAAAAACTGTTTTTT.

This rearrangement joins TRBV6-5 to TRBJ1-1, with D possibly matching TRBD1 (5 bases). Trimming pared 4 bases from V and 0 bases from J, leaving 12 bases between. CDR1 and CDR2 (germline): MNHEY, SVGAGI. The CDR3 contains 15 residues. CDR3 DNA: TGTGCCAGCAGTTTTTCTAGGGGCATGAACACTGAAGCTTTCTTT. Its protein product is CASSFSRGMNTEAFF.

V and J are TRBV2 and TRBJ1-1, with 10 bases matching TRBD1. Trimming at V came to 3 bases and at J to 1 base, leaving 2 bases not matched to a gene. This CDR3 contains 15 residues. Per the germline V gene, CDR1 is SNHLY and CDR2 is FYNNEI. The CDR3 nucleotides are TGTGCCAGCAGTGAGGACAGGGGGGCGAACACTGAAGCTTTCTTT. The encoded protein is CASSEDRGANTEAFF.

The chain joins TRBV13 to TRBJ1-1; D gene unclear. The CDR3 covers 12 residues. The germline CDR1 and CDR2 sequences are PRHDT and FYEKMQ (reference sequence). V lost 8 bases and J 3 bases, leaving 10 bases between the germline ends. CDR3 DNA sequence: TGTGCCAGCGGGCCTGGGCACACTGAAGCTTTCTTT. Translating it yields CASGPGHTEAFF.

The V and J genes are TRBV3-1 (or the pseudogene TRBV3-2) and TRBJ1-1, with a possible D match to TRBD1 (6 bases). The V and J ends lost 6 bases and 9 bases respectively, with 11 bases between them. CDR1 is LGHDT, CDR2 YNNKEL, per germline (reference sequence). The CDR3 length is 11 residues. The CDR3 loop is CASRTGTQAFF. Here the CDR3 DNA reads TGTGCCAGCAGGACCGGGACACAAGCTTTCTTT.

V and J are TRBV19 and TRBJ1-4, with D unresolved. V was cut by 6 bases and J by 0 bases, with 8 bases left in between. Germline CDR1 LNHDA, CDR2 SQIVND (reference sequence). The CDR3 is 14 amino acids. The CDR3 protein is CASRGDATNEKLFF. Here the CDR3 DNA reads TGTGCCAGTAGGGGAGATGCAACTAATGAAAAACTGTTTTTT.

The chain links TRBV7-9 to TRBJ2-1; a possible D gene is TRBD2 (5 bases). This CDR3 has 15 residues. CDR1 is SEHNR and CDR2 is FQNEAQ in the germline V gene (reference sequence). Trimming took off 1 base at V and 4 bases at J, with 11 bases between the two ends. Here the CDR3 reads CASSLGRGSYNEQFF. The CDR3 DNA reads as TGTGCCAGCAGCTTAGGACGGGGATCGTACAATGAGCAGTTCTTC.

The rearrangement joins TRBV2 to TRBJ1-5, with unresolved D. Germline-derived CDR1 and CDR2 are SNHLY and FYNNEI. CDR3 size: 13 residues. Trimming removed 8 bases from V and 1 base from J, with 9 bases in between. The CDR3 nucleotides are TGTGCCAGCGGGGAGGAGAGCAATCAGCCCCAGCATTTT. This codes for CASGEESNQPQHF.

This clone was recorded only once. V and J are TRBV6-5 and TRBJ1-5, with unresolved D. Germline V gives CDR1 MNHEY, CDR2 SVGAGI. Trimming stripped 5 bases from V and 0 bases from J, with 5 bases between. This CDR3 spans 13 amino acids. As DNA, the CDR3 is TGTGCCAGCAGTATGTATAGCAATCAGCCCCAGCATTTT. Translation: CASSMYSNQPQHF.

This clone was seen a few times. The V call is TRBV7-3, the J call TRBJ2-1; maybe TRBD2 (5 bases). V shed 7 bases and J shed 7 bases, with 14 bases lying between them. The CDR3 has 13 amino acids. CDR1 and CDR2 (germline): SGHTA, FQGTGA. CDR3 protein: CASTLTPGNEQFF. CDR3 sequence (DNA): TGTGCCAGCACCCTAACCCCGGGGAATGAGCAGTTCTTC.